This T cell receptor beta chain was retrieved from a study of T cell responses to AZD1222 COVID-19 vaccine. General study results and limits: Just a handful of people given AZD1222 tested seropositive at baseline. Samples come after the peak T cell response, not at day 14. After two AZD1222 doses, spike-specific TCR breadth and depth rose versus day 0.

To note about this clone: The antigen remains undetermined.

V was clipped by 6 bases and J by 8 bases, with 19 bases between them. Germline values: CDR1 MNHEY, CDR2 SVGAGI. This CDR3 has 14 residues. This table comes from immunoSEQ multiplex PCR, and its TCRdb copy is limited to in-frame clones, with some not included. The data show roughly 120,000 clones, around 85% seen once. The source is an adult in good health. The source was peripheral blood, collected on day 0 of AZD1222 vaccination. This rearrangement joins TRBV6-5 to TRBJ1-2; D call uncertain. The CDR3 region has the DNA TGTGCCAGCAGCCTCCTAGTAGGAAAACCCGGCTACACCTTC. It encodes CASSLLVGKPGYTF.